This T cell receptor beta chain was profiled in a study of human T cells and chemical hapten exposure. The study, taken as a whole, reports: The study found expanded TCRs formed significantly more large CDR3 similarity clusters than controls.

Time point: patch test 1, 2 weeks after DPC sensitization. Treatment of the sample: therapeutic diphenylcyclopropenone sensitization with weekly scalp DPC. Blood was drawn before each patch test was applied. Alopecia patients deemed DPC-suitable, aged 18 to 70, excluding pregnancy. TCRdb independently ran MiXCR on the RACE reads; one entry per CDR3 protein. The sample shows roughly 100,000 distinct CDR3 sequences, 9.5% to 11% of them seen only once. The CDR3 runs to 16 residues. V was clipped by 3 bases and J by 2 bases; unmatched bases: 5. Germline CDR1 MNHEY, CDR2 SMNVEV (reference sequence). With regard to this clonotype: Its antigen is not identified.

The source was whole blood, collected in connection with sensitization to the hapten diphenylcyclopropenone (DPC). The origin of this receptor is a woman aged 40 to 50 with alopecia areata. Some clones in this sample may be carry-over from other donors' samples. The J gene is TRBJ2-1, the V gene TRBV27, with TRBD1 matching 9 bases. The CDR3: CASSFTGGTAYNEQFF. The CDR3 DNA follows: TGTGCCAGCAGTTTTACAGGGGGCACAGCCTACAATGAGCAGTTCTTC.